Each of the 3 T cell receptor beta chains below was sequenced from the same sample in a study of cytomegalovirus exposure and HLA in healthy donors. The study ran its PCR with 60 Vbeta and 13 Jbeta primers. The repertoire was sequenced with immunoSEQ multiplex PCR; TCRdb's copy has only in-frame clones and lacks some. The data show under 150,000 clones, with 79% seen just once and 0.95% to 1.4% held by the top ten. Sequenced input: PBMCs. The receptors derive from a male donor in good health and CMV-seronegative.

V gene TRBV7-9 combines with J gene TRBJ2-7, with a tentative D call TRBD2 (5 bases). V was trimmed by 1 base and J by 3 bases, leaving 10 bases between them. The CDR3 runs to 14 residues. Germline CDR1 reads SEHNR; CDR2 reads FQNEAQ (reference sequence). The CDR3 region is CASSLGGRFYEQYF. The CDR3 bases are TGTGCCAGCAGCTTAGGAGGGCGGTTCTACGAGCAGTACTTC.

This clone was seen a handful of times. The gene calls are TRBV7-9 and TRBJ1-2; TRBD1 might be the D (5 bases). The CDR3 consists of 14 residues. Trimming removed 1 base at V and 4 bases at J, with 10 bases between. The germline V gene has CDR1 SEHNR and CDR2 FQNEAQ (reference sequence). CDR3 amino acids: CASSLDQGPYGYTF. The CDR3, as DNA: TGTGCCAGCAGCTTAGATCAGGGCCCCTATGGCTACACCTTC.

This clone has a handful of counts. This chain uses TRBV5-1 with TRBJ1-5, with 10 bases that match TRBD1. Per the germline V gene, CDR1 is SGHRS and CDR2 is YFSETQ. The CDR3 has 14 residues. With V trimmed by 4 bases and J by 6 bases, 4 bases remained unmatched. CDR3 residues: CASSEGQGGQPQHF. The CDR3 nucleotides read TGCGCCAGCAGCGAAGGACAGGGGGGTCAGCCCCAGCATTTT. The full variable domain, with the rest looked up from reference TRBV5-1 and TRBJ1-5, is KAGVTQTPRYLIKTRGQQVTLSCSPISGHRSVSWYQQTPGQGLQFLFEYFSETQRNKGNFPGRFSGRQFSNSRSEMNVSTLELGDSALYLCASSEGQGGQPQHFGDGTRLSIL.